These 12 T cell receptor beta chains originate from one sample sequenced in a study of control samples from healthy donors and cancer patients. The assay was immunoSEQ multiplex PCR, and TCRdb's table has in-frame clones only and misses some. This sample carries some 97,000 clones, more than 75% of them seen once, and the ten largest clones take 15% to 20%. Sequenced sample: blood. Source of these receptors: a woman between 50 and 59 years old in good health.

The chain is built from TRBV11-2 and TRBJ1-1; no clear D gene. Germline assignment: CDR1 SGHAT and CDR2 FQNNGV. This CDR3 is 13 amino acids long. Trimming cost V 0 bases and J 7 bases, with 9 bases left between them. CDR3 loop: CASSLDPENEAFF. The CDR3 DNA sequence: TGTGCCAGCAGCTTAGACCCAGAGAATGAAGCTTTCTTT. Complete variable domain (other parts from reference TRBV11-2 and TRBJ1-1): EAGVAQSPRYKIIEKRQSVAFWCNPISGHATLYWYQQILGQGPKLLIQFQNNGVVDDSQLPKDRFSAERLKGVDSTLKIQPAKLEDSAVYLCASSLDPENEAFFGQGTRLTVV.

This chain connects TRBV27 to TRBJ1-2; D possibly corresponds to TRBD1 (6 bases). The V gene lost 2 bases and the J gene lost 6 bases, with 13 bases spanning the gap. This CDR3 comprises 14 residues. Germline V gene lookup returns CDR1 MNHEY and CDR2 SMNVEV (reference sequence). CDR3 nucleotide sequence: TGTGCCAGCAGTTTAGACCAGGGGTGGGATGGCTACACCTTC. Its protein product is CASSLDQGWDGYTF.

The chain carries TRBV7-2 and TRBJ2-2; weak D call: TRBD1 (6 bases). CDR3 length: 14 amino acids. Germline V gene sequence: CDR1 SGHTA, CDR2 FQGNSA. V shed 5 bases and J shed 4 bases, with 11 bases lying between them. DNA for the CDR3: TGTGCCAGCAGCCAAGGACAGACCACCGGGGAGCTGTTTTTT. It codes for CASSQGQTTGELFF.

The rearrangement links TRBV7-9 to TRBJ1-2; 7 bases are shared with TRBD1. This CDR3 is built from 13 residues. J lost 8 bases, V lost 4 bases, and 7 bases had no gene match. Germline V gene lookup returns CDR1 SEHNR and CDR2 FQNEAQ (reference sequence). The CDR3 is CASSSNRGEGYTF. The CDR3 nucleotides are TGTGCCAGCAGCTCCAACAGGGGCGAAGGCTACACCTTC.

The chain has TRBV29-1 and TRBJ2-5; tentatively, D is TRBD2 (5 bases). The germline V gene has CDR1 SQVTM and CDR2 ANQGSEA. V lost 6 bases, J lost 2 bases, and 19 bases lay in between. The CDR3 is made up of 15 amino acids. The CDR3: CSVPLWRLGQETQYF. The CDR3 region has the DNA TGCAGCGTCCCCTTATGGAGGTTAGGGCAAGAGACCCAGTACTTC.

The V call is TRBV4-1, the J call TRBJ2-3; the D gene is possibly TRBD1 (7 bases). V was shortened by 4 bases and J by 4 bases, with 24 bases between the two germline ends. Germline CDR1 reads MGHRA; CDR2 reads YSYEKL. This CDR3 spans 18 amino acids. The CDR3 reads CASSRTLSRGDSPDTQYF. DNA for the CDR3: TGCGCCAGCAGCCGGACCTTAAGCAGGGGGGACTCCCCAGATACGCAGTATTTT.

The chain links TRBV7-9 to TRBJ2-1; 9 nucleotides align to TRBD1. Germline-derived CDR1 and CDR2 are SEHNR and FQNEAQ (reference sequence). The CDR3 runs to 15 residues. V was clipped by 3 bases and J by 9 bases; unmatched bases: 9. CDR3 amino acids: CASSFDRGVSSEQFF. The CDR3 DNA follows: TGTGCCAGCAGCTTTGACAGGGGGGTTTCAAGTGAGCAGTTCTTC. The full variable domain, in which reference TRBV7-9 and TRBJ2-1 provide the parts outside the CDR3, is DTGVSQNPRHKITKRGQNVTFRCDPISEHNRLYWYRQTLGQGPEFLTYFQNEAQLEKSRLLSDRFSAERPKGSFSTLEIQRTEQGDSAMYLCASSFDRGVSSEQFFGPGTRLTVL.

This clone was seen once. Written as DNA, the CDR3 is TGCGCCAGCAGCCCAGGGGGTGGGGCCTACAATGAGCAGTTCTTC. Its protein is CASSPGGGAYNEQFF. The V gene is TRBV10-2, the J gene TRBJ2-1; 7 bases line up with TRBD1. With 6 bases clipped from V and 2 bases from J, the junction kept 7 bases outside the gene matches. Per the germline V gene, CDR1 is WSHSY and CDR2 is SAAADI. This CDR3 is built from 15 residues.

The V gene is TRBV2, the J gene TRBJ1-3, with D unclear. The CDR3 consists of 15 residues. From germline, CDR1 is SNHLY and CDR2 FYNNEI. Trimming left V 3 bases short and J 0 bases short, with 9 bases between. The CDR3 DNA reads as TGTGCCAGCAGTGAGATCACAGTCTCTGGAAACACCATATATTTT. Protein sequence: CASSEITVSGNTIYF. The full variable domain, rest sourced from reference TRBV2 and TRBJ1-3, is EPEVTQTPSHQVTQMGQEVILRCVPISNHLYFYWYRQILGQKVEFLVSFYNNEISEKSEIFDDQFSVERPDGSNFTLKIRSTKLEDSAMYFCASSEITVSGNTIYFGEGSWLTVV.

The chain employs TRBV19 and TRBJ1-6; no clear D gene. V was cut by 5 bases and J by 1 base, with 15 bases left in between. Germline CDR1 is LNHDA and CDR2 is SQIVND (reference sequence). The CDR3 is 17 amino acids. CDR3 amino acids: CASSWGLSESYNSPLHF. In DNA form, the CDR3 reads TGTGCCAGTAGTTGGGGATTGTCTGAGTCCTATAATTCACCCCTCCACTTT.

This rearrangement joins TRBV9 to TRBJ1-3, with D unresolved. Deletions cut 1 base from V and 4 bases from J, with 6 bases between. CDR3 size: 13 residues. Germline assignment: CDR1 SGDLS and CDR2 YYNGEE. CDR3 amino acids: CASSVSGGNTIYF. The DNA for the CDR3 is TGTGCCAGCAGCGTATCGGGAGGAAACACCATATATTTT.

In this sample, this clone turned up a few times. The chain is built from TRBV11-2 and TRBJ1-1, with D unclear. The CDR3 extends over 14 amino acids. The V gene's germline CDR1 is SGHAT and CDR2 FQNNGV. Trimming cost V 6 bases and J 5 bases, with 16 bases left between them. CDR3 loop: CASSRSGVQTEAFF. CDR3 nucleotides: TGTGCCAGCAGTCGATCTGGGGTCCAAACTGAAGCTTTCTTT. The variable domain in full, completed from reference TRBV11-2 and TRBJ1-1, reads EAGVAQSPRYKIIEKRQSVAFWCNPISGHATLYWYQQILGQGPKLLIQFQNNGVVDDSQLPKDRFSAERLKGVDSTLKIQPAKLEDSAVYLCASSRSGVQTEAFFGQGTRLTVV.